The 5 T cell receptor gamma chains in this list originate from one sample, sequenced in a study of gamma-delta chains in newborns, infants, children. TCRdb re-called clones from the reads via CATT. The sample has about 1,200 gamma-chain clones; approximately 56% are singletons. Sample: blood. Every receptor here comes from a child who was a newborn, infant or young child, either healthy, febrile or measles-vaccinated (not recorded which).

As regards this clone: A much bigger clone sits one base away, suggesting this may be a read error. The genes are TRGV4 and TRGJP2. Here the J gene was assigned by germline matching of the DNA, as TCRdb has none. The germline CDR1 and CDR2 sequences are EGSTGY and YDSYTSSV. This CDR3 contains 17 residues. Trimming removed 4 bases from V and 2 bases from J; junction bases left unmatched: 13. CDR3 amino acids: CATWDGAGKSSDWIKTF. For the CDR3, the DNA is TGTGCCACCTGGGACGGGGCCGGGAAGAGTAGTGATTGGATCAAGACGTTT.

Comment on this clone: A single base separates this from a much larger clone, so it may be a read error. The chain couples TRGV3 to TRGJ1 or TRGJ2. The CDR3 sequence is 15 residues long. Germline lookup yields CDR1 VTNTFY and CDR2 YDVSTARD (reference sequence). The CDR3 here is CATLDRPTRYYKKLF. The CDR3 nucleotides read TGTGCCACCTTGGACAGGCCCACTCGGTATTATAAGAAACTCTTT.

This clone was seen a single time. The same CDR3 also results from other DNA sequences found in this sample. This rearrangement joins TRGV4 to TRGJ1 or TRGJ2. TCRdb offers no J gene call, so here the DNA was matched to germline to obtain one. Germline values: CDR1 EGSTGY, CDR2 YDSYTSSV. This CDR3 spans 13 amino acids. V was pared by 4 bases and J by 2 bases, with 5 bases of the junction left unmatched. DNA of the CDR3: TGTGCCACCTGGGAGGAGCATTATTATAAGAAACTCTTT. This sequence encodes CATWEEHYYKKLF.

A note on this clone: This may be a read error: a much more frequent sequence differs by one nucleotide. J is TRGJ1 or TRGJ2 and V is TRGV2. TCRdb lists no J gene, so it was determined here by aligning the DNA to germline. This CDR3 is 11 amino acids long. Trimming at V came to 0 bases and at J to 11 bases, leaving 4 bases not matched to a gene. Germline CDR1 EGSNGY, CDR2 YDSYNSKV. The CDR3 nucleotides are TGTGCCACCTGGGACGGGACAGAGAAACTCTTT. As protein: CATWDGTEKLF.

This clone has more than one count but fewer than ten. V and J are TRGV2 and TRGJ1 or TRGJ2. The J gene, left out of TCRdb, was set here by checking the DNA against germline. J gave up 9 bases and V 4 bases, and 12 bases lay outside the gene matches. Looked up from germline, CDR1 is EGSNGY and CDR2 is YDSYNSKV. CDR3 length: 13 amino acids. In DNA form, the CDR3 reads TGTGCCACCTGGGATACTAAAGGGATTAAGAAACTCTTT. Translating it yields CATWDTKGIKKLF.